Shown below are 15 T cell receptor beta chains from a single sample sequenced in a study of beta chain features in type 1 diabetes. Study conclusions and caveats: There was a moderate but significant shortening of TCRB CDR3s in all four CD4+ subsets of Type 1 diabetes patients.

These receptors lack a known antigen. Since all of the isolated RNA was reverse transcribed, expressed TCRB transcripts were what got sequenced. The data were produced by immunoSEQ multiplex PCR, yet TCRdb's version contains in-frame clones alone and is incomplete. The top ten clones hold about 2.2% of a sample with around 30,000 clones, 65% of them seen once. Sequencing was done on a sample of Tregs from blood. These receptors were obtained from a woman in her twenties or thirties with type 1 diabetes.

This clone was seen a few times. The chain joins TRBV18 to TRBJ2-7, with 11 bases lining up with TRBD2. V shed 2 bases and J 6 bases; nucleotides not matched to a gene: 6. The CDR3 is made up of 15 amino acids. The V gene's germline CDR1 is KGHSH and CDR2 LQKENI. DNA for the CDR3: TGTGCCAGCTCACCAACTAGCGGGAGAGGGGCCGAGCAGTACTTC. This gives the protein CASSPTSGRGAEQYF.

V and J are TRBV7-9 and TRBJ1-2, with D maybe TRBD1 (6 bases). The V and J ends lost 1 base and 4 bases respectively, with 10 bases between them. The length of the CDR3 is 14 residues. The germline gives CDR1 SEHNR, CDR2 FQNEAQ (reference sequence). The CDR3 is CASSLGGGLYGYTF. The CDR3 DNA reads as TGTGCCAGCAGCTTAGGGGGGGGGCTCTATGGCTACACCTTC. The complete variable domain, with remaining parts taken from reference TRBV7-9 and TRBJ1-2, reads DTGVSQNPRHKITKRGQNVTFRCDPISEHNRLYWYRQTLGQGPEFLTYFQNEAQLEKSRLLSDRFSAERPKGSFSTLEIQRTEQGDSAMYLCASSLGGGLYGYTFGSGTRLTVV.

This clone was observed a handful of times. V gene TRBV5-1 combines with J gene TRBJ2-1, with 9 positions matching TRBD2. J lost 4 bases, V lost 0 bases, and 5 bases had no gene match. Germline lookup yields CDR1 SGHRS and CDR2 YFSETQ. The CDR3 has 16 residues. The DNA for the CDR3 is TGCGCCAGCAGCTTGGGCGGGAGGGCCGCATACAATGAGCAGTTCTTC. Translating gives CASSLGGRAAYNEQFF.

The rearrangement links TRBV6-6 to TRBJ1-1; 7 nucleotides line up with TRBD1. Germline CDR1 and CDR2: MNHNY and SVGAGI (reference sequence). The V and J ends lost 4 bases and 5 bases, in that order; junction bases with no gene match: 4. This CDR3 spans 13 amino acids. CDR3 loop: CASSSTGLTEAFF. The CDR3 coding sequence is TGTGCCAGCAGTTCGACAGGGCTTACTGAAGCTTTCTTT.

This clone was seen more than once but under ten times. The rearrangement joins TRBV5-1 to TRBJ1-5; D gene uncertain. The CDR3 consists of 14 residues. V lost 4 bases and J 5 bases, leaving 13 bases between the germline ends. Germline CDR1 reads SGHRS; CDR2 reads YFSETQ. In DNA form, the CDR3 reads TGCGCCAGCAGCCCCTTGGGCGAAGATCAGCCCCAGCATTTT. Amino acids: CASSPLGEDQPQHF.

V is TRBV30 and J is TRBJ2-1; 7 bases are a match to TRBD2. The J segment lost 1 base and the V segment lost 8 bases, leaving 11 bases of the junction unmatched. CDR1 and CDR2 from the germline V gene are GTSNPN and SVGIG (reference sequence). CDR3 length equals 15 residues. This chain's CDR3 is CASGVAGISYNEQFF. The CDR3 DNA is TGTGCCAGCGGGGTAGCGGGCATATCCTACAATGAGCAGTTCTTC.

This sequence joins TRBV7-9 and TRBJ2-2; D uncertain. This CDR3 is built from 16 residues. The germline V gene encodes CDR1 SEHNR and CDR2 FQNEAQ (reference sequence). Trimming took off 2 bases at V and 2 bases at J, with 12 bases between the two ends. The CDR3 region is CASSLLPTGNTGELFF. CDR3 bases: TGTGCCAGCAGCTTACTACCGACGGGTAACACCGGGGAGCTGTTTTTT.

Judged by abundance, this clone is medium-sized (0.01 to 0.1%). The chain combines TRBV7-9 with TRBJ1-2; D perhaps matches TRBD1 (5 bases). Germline CDR1 is SEHNR and CDR2 is FQNEAQ (reference sequence). The V gene lost 0 bases and the J gene lost 3 bases, with 20 bases spanning the gap. CDR3 length: 18 amino acids. CDR3 protein: CASSLASPHRKEYYGYTF. DNA of the CDR3: TGTGCCAGCAGCTTAGCGTCCCCCCACAGGAAGGAATACTATGGCTACACCTTC.

The chain couples TRBV5-1 to TRBJ2-3; D not resolved. CDR1 and CDR2 from the germline V gene are SGHRS and YFSETQ. The ends were cut back, 4 bases at V and 6 bases at J, with 6 bases in the middle. CDR3 size: 11 residues. The DNA for the CDR3 is TGCGCCAGCAGCACATCCGATACGCAGTATTTT. Translation gives CASSTSDTQYF.

By share, this clone counts as medium-sized (0.01 to 0.1%). V is TRBV6-5 and J is TRBJ2-7, with 8 bases matching TRBD2. CDR1 and CDR2 from the germline V gene are MNHEY and SVGAGI. The length of the CDR3 is 14 residues. V shed 6 bases and J 3 bases; nucleotides not matched to a gene: 7. The CDR3 DNA is TGTGCCAGCAGACAGACTAGCGCGGGCTACGAGCAGTACTTC. Translating it yields CASRQTSAGYEQYF.

The J gene is TRBJ1-5, the V gene TRBV19; TRBD1 matches 8 bases. The ends lost 3 bases at V and 5 bases at J; junction bases unmatched: 9. The CDR3 runs 16 residues. CDR1 and CDR2 (germline): LNHDA, SQIVND (reference sequence). The CDR3 sequence: CASSIYRTGNDQPQHF. In nucleotides, the CDR3 is TGTGCCAGTAGTATTTATAGGACAGGGAATGATCAGCCCCAGCATTTT. The full variable domain, in which reference TRBV19 and TRBJ1-5 provide the parts outside the CDR3, is DGGITQSPKYLFRKEGQNVTLSCEQNLNHDAMYWYRQDPGQGLRLIYYSQIVNDFQKGDIAEGYSVSREKKESFPLTVTSAQKNPTAFYLCASSIYRTGNDQPQHFGDGTRLSIL.

The chain is built from TRBV19 and TRBJ2-5; D is possibly TRBD2 (6 bases). From germline, CDR1 is LNHDA and CDR2 SQIVND (reference sequence). This CDR3 region has 16 residues. The germline V and J ends were trimmed by 5 bases and 6 bases, with 22 bases remaining between them. In DNA, the CDR3 is TGTGCCAGTAGTCCCGACGTGGGCGGAGGGGAGAAGACCCAGTACTTC. Protein: CASSPDVGGGEKTQYF.

The chain has TRBV29-1 and TRBJ2-7; weak D call: TRBD1 (6 bases). Trimming stripped 4 bases from V and 7 bases from J, with 17 bases between. Germline lookup yields CDR1 SQVTM and CDR2 ANQGSEA. The CDR3 contains 13 residues. The CDR3, as DNA: TGCAGCGTTGTAAGGCAGGGGTCAGGGGAGCAGTACTTC. Its protein product is CSVVRQGSGEQYF.

This sequence joins TRBV5-1 and TRBJ2-5, with a tentative D call TRBD1 (6 bases). Trimming took off 4 bases at V and 5 bases at J, with 12 bases between the two ends. The germline gives CDR1 SGHRS, CDR2 YFSETQ. The CDR3 contains 13 residues. CDR3 DNA sequence: TGCGCCAGCAGCCCGACAGGCCGGGAGACCCAGTACTTC. Amino acid sequence: CASSPTGRETQYF.

V and J are TRBV9 and TRBJ2-1; TRBD2 is a possible D gene (6 bases). Trimming stripped 3 bases from V and 5 bases from J, with 18 bases between. The CDR3 is 16 residues long. Germline CDR1 SGDLS, CDR2 YYNGEE. CDR3 DNA sequence: TGTGCCAGCAGCGGAGCCGGGACTCCATCTGACAATGAGCAGTTCTTC. Translation: CASSGAGTPSDNEQFF.